This TCR beta chain is drawn from a study of CD8 T cells in ankylosing spondylitis. TCRdb re-called the 5' RACE reads with MiXCR, one entry per CDR3 protein. The table shows around 91,000 distinct CDR3 sequences, with around 8.3% occurring only once. The germline gives CDR1 SGDLS, CDR2 YYNGEE. V shed 4 bases and J 4 bases; nucleotides not matched to a gene: 15. The CDR3 covers 17 residues. Study-level points and caveats: What appeared characteristic of ankylosing spondylitis blood was a TCR beta motif of eight highly homologous variants.

There are many counts of this clonotype. Its target is unknown. The specimen sequenced was blood, either unsorted or a sorted T cell fraction (not recorded which). The receptor was isolated from a male donor with ankylosing spondylitis. The J gene is TRBJ2-7, the V gene TRBV9; 9 bases line up with TRBD1. The CDR3 loop is CASSMGQGSGYEYEQYF. Written as DNA, the CDR3 is TGTGCCAGCAGCATGGGACAGGGAAGTGGGTACGAATACGAGCAGTACTTC.